The 20 T cell receptor beta chains listed next were all sequenced from one sample in a study of blood T cell repertoires in COVID-19. The repertoire was sequenced with immunoSEQ multiplex PCR; TCRdb's copy has only in-frame clones and lacks some. The profile shows around 13,000 clones, around 90% of them singletons. Sequences were obtained from peripheral blood. The receptors stem from a human donor in a cohort sampled during active COVID-19.

The J gene is TRBJ2-2, the V gene TRBV5-1, with 9 bases lining up with TRBD2. Germline V lookup: CDR1 SGHRS, CDR2 YFSETQ. CDR3 length: 19 residues. Germline trimming cut 0 bases from V and 4 bases from J; bases unmatched to any gene: 13. In nucleotides, the CDR3 is TGCGCCAGCAGCTTGGGCACCGGCCCAGCGGGAGGAGGCACCGGGGAGCTGTTTTTT. Translating it yields CASSLGTGPAGGGTGELFF.

This chain connects TRBV2 to TRBJ2-5, with a possible D match to TRBD2 (6 bases). V lost 8 bases and J 4 bases, leaving 11 bases between the germline ends. From germline, CDR1 is SNHLY and CDR2 FYNNEI. This CDR3 region has 12 residues. As DNA, the CDR3 is TGTGCCAGCGGCGGGGTTCGAGAGACCCAGTACTTC. This codes for CASGGVRETQYF.

The V call is TRBV4-1, the J call TRBJ2-2; 9 bases are shared with TRBD1. J was trimmed by 9 bases and V by 3 bases; bases with no gene match: 17. This CDR3 is 18 amino acids long. The germline gives CDR1 MGHRA, CDR2 YSYEKL. The CDR3 loop reads CASSHAAQIRDRVWELFF. The CDR3 DNA sequence: TGCGCCAGCAGCCATGCCGCGCAGATCCGGGACAGGGTCTGGGAGCTGTTTTTT.

The chain has TRBV4-3 and TRBJ2-1; 10 positions agree with TRBD2. The length of the CDR3 is 14 residues. CDR1 is LGHNA, CDR2 YSLEER, per germline. V dropped 0 bases and J dropped 9; count of bases not matched to a gene: 2. Written as DNA, the CDR3 is TGCGCCAGCAGCCAAGACAGCGGGGGGGGTGAGCAGTTCTTC. Amino acid sequence: CASSQDSGGGEQFF.

This chain uses TRBV10-3 with TRBJ2-7; possible D gene TRBD1, 6 bases. V gave up 5 bases and J gave up 3 bases, with 17 bases separating them. CDR1 is ENHRY, CDR2 SYGVKD, per germline. The CDR3 runs to 15 residues. In DNA, the CDR3 is TGTGCCATCAGTTGGGGGCAGGGGATTAACTACGAGCAGTACTTC. This sequence encodes CAISWGQGINYEQYF.

This rearrangement joins TRBV7-9 to TRBJ2-7; the D is unclear. Per the germline V gene, CDR1 is SEHNR and CDR2 is FQNEAQ (reference sequence). The CDR3 spans 14 residues. Trimming removed 3 bases from V and 1 base from J, with 10 bases in between. The CDR3 coding sequence is TGTGCCAGCAGCTTCTCTGGCGGATCCTACGAGCAGTACTTC. Protein: CASSFSGGSYEQYF.

The chain recombines TRBV19 with TRBJ2-1; 9 nucleotides agree with TRBD2. Germline CDR1 reads LNHDA; CDR2 reads SQIVND (reference sequence). V was pared by 0 bases and J by 8 bases, with 11 bases of the junction left unmatched. This CDR3 region has 17 residues. CDR3 sequence: CASSIDGRASGTYEQFF. CDR3 bases: TGTGCCAGTAGTATAGATGGCCGGGCTAGCGGGACTTATGAGCAGTTCTTC.

This chain joins TRBV14 and TRBJ1-2; 7 bases agree with TRBD1. Germline-derived CDR1 and CDR2 are SGHDN and FVKESK. The CDR3 is 14 amino acids. Losses at the gene ends were 4 bases for V and 4 bases for J; bases not matched to a gene: 6. This CDR3 reads CASSPGTDLYGYTF. The CDR3 coding sequence is TGTGCCAGCAGCCCCGGGACAGACCTCTATGGCTACACCTTC.

V is TRBV12-5 and J is TRBJ2-2, with a possible D match to TRBD2 (7 bases). V was clipped by 3 bases and J by 9 bases, with 17 bases between them. The CDR3 has 15 amino acids. Germline V gene sequence: CDR1 LGHNT, CDR2 FRNRAP. The CDR3 region is CASGFLGGRNRELFF. CDR3 bases: TGTGCTAGTGGTTTCCTCGGGGGGCGCAATCGGGAGCTGTTTTTT.

V gene TRBV11-2 combines with J gene TRBJ2-7, with 9 bases matching TRBD1. Germline CDR1 reads SGHAT; CDR2 reads FQNNGV. The CDR3 totals 16 residues. V lost 5 bases and J lost 2; bases outside the gene matches: 10. The CDR3 DNA follows: TGTGCCAGCAGCGGGATGAAGGGACAGGGTCCCTACGAGCAGTACTTC. This codes for CASSGMKGQGPYEQYF.

The rearrangement uses TRBV18 and TRBJ2-5, with D hard to call. Trimming took 0 bases from V and 4 from J, leaving 6 bases between them. Germline CDR1 reads KGHSH; CDR2 reads LQKENI. The CDR3 has 13 amino acids. This CDR3 reads CASSPPERETQYF. CDR3 bases: TGTGCCAGCTCACCACCGGAGCGAGAGACCCAGTACTTC.

The chain has TRBV14 and TRBJ2-5; 8 bases are a match to TRBD1. The CDR3 is 14 residues long. V trimming: 3 bases; J trimming: 5 bases; junction bases outside the gene matches: 5. From germline, CDR1 is SGHDN and CDR2 FVKESK. In nucleotides, the CDR3 is TGTGCCAGCAGCCAGCAGGGGGCCTGGGAGACCCAGTACTTC. It encodes CASSQQGAWETQYF. The full variable domain, its missing parts supplied by reference TRBV14 and TRBJ2-5, is EAGVTQFPSHSVIEKGQTVTLRCDPISGHDNLYWYRRVMGKEIKFLLHFVKESKQDESGMPNNRFLAERTGGTYSTLKVQPAELEDSGVYFCASSQQGAWETQYFGPGTRLLVL.

The chain uses TRBV27 and TRBJ1-2, with 7 bases matching TRBD1. Unmatched junction bases numbered 5, after V lost 3 bases and J lost 7 bases. The CDR3 runs 13 residues. The V gene's germline CDR1 is MNHEY and CDR2 SMNVEV (reference sequence). CDR3 nucleotides: TGTGCCAGCAGTTTCACAGGGGCATTTGGCTACACCTTC. Encoded protein: CASSFTGAFGYTF.

This chain connects TRBV4-1 to TRBJ2-7, with 8 bases lining up with TRBD2. CDR1 and CDR2 from the germline V gene are MGHRA and YSYEKL. V was clipped by 1 base and J by 3 bases; unmatched bases: 8. This CDR3 has 16 residues. CDR3 sequence (DNA): TGCGCCAGCAGCCAAGTTGGAGATAGCGGGATCTACGAGCAGTACTTC. It translates to CASSQVGDSGIYEQYF.

This sequence joins TRBV18 and TRBJ1-5, with D unresolved. Germline CDR1 KGHSH, CDR2 LQKENI. V was pared by 1 base and J by 0 bases, with 7 bases between. The CDR3 extends over 15 amino acids. The CDR3 bases are TGTGCCAGCTCACCACGGGGAGGTAGCAATCAGCCCCAGCATTTT. It encodes CASSPRGGSNQPQHF.

The chain uses TRBV6-5 and TRBJ1-2, with 7 bases fitting TRBD1. This CDR3 has 15 amino acids. The germline gives CDR1 MNHEY, CDR2 SVGAGI. Unmatched junction bases numbered 7, after V lost 6 bases and J lost 0 bases. This chain's CDR3 is CASSLDRRANYGYTF. In DNA, the CDR3 is TGTGCCAGCAGCCTGGACAGGAGAGCTAACTATGGCTACACCTTC.

The CDR3 sequence: CATSERQGPGELFF. CDR3 nucleotide sequence: TGTGCCACCAGTGAAAGACAGGGGCCCGGGGAGCTGTTTTTT. The J gene is TRBJ2-2, the V gene TRBV24-1; 8 bases line up with TRBD1. V gave up 4 bases and J gave up 6 bases; unmatched junction bases: 3. Germline assignment: CDR1 KGHDR and CDR2 SFDVKD. This CDR3 has 14 amino acids.

This clone was found once. The rearrangement uses TRBV15 and TRBJ2-1; 7 nucleotides match TRBD1. The CDR3 runs 16 residues. Germline CDR1 LNHNV, CDR2 YYDKDF (reference sequence). V lost 0 bases, J lost 8 bases, and 10 bases stayed unmatched. The CDR3 is CATSRDTGDRFYEQFF. For the CDR3, the DNA is TGTGCCACCAGCAGAGACACAGGGGATCGGTTCTATGAGCAGTTCTTC.

V is TRBV7-3 and J is TRBJ2-5; TRBD2 matches at 12 bases. Germline values: CDR1 SGHTA, CDR2 FQGTGA. Losses at the gene ends were 0 bases for V and 5 bases for J; bases not matched to a gene: 10. CDR3 size: 18 residues. The CDR3 nucleotides read TGTGCCAGCAGCTTAACGGGACTAGCGGGCCCGGACCGGGAGACCCAGTACTTC. Its protein is CASSLTGLAGPDRETQYF.

The rearrangement uses TRBV4-1 and TRBJ1-2; 9 bases are a match to TRBD1. Germline V gene sequence: CDR1 MGHRA, CDR2 YSYEKL. J lost 8 bases, V lost 3 bases, and 4 bases had no gene match. The length of the CDR3 is 13 residues. The CDR3 reads CASSQGQGLGYTF. CDR3 in DNA: TGCGCCAGCAGCCAGGGACAGGGTTTAGGCTACACCTTC.